A single sample is the source of the 24 T cell receptor beta chains below, sequenced in a study of glioma-infiltrating T cells (dated by TCRdb to 2016 to 2017). Instrument used: Illumina MiSeq. TCR alpha and beta CDR3 regions were amplified with the iRepertoire nested amplicon-rescue multiplex PCR (arm-PCR) platform from RNA. TCRdb applied fastp at Q25 and MiXCR to the public reads, then kept only in-frame beta chains. Each CDR3 protein gets just one entry, which takes the most common genes and DNA from the rows behind it. The sample has around 190,000 distinct CDR3 sequences on record, roughly 45% of them singletons. Clones ranked in the top ten supply about 5.2% of the sample. The sequencing input was glioma tissue, nonneoplastic brain tissue, or PBMCs (not recorded which). Receptors originate from a human donor with low-grade glioma or glioblastoma, undergoing nonglioma brain surgery, or in good health (not recorded which).

There are many counts of this clonotype. The rearrangement joins TRBV6-1 to TRBJ1-5; D gene unclear. Looked up from germline, CDR1 is MNHNS and CDR2 is SASEGT. The V end lost 6 bases, the J end lost 0 bases, and 6 bases lay between the germline ends. The CDR3 spans 13 residues. The CDR3 DNA reads as TGTGCCAGCAGGATAGATAGCAATCAGCCCCAGCATTTT. Translation: CASRIDSNQPQHF.

With regard to this clonotype: This may arise from a read error, as a much more abundant clone is one base away. V and J are TRBV25-1 and TRBJ2-7, with D unclear. Germline loops: CDR1 MGHDK, CDR2 SYGVNS. V was pared by 7 bases and J by 3 bases, with 7 bases between. This CDR3 contains 11 residues. CDR3 DNA sequence: TGTGCCAGCACTGGATGCTACGAGCAGTACTTC. Protein sequence: CASTGCYEQYF.

This clonotype is deemed medium-sized. The chain is built from TRBV6-1 and TRBJ1-5, with D unclear. V lost 4 bases and J 8 bases, leaving 12 bases between the germline ends. This CDR3 is 13 amino acids long. Germline V gene sequence: CDR1 MNHNS, CDR2 SASEGT. The CDR3 DNA is TGTGCCAGCAGTGCGGACCCCCGAGAGCCCCAGCATTTT. It encodes CASSADPREPQHF.

V is TRBV2 and J is TRBJ1-3; 8 positions agree with TRBD1. Germline lookup yields CDR1 SNHLY and CDR2 FYNNEI. J was trimmed by 2 bases and V by 11 bases; bases with no gene match: 8. The CDR3 extends over 14 amino acids. The CDR3 is CAERTGPTGNTIYF. The CDR3 DNA reads as TGTGCCGAACGGACAGGGCCCACTGGAAACACCATATATTTT.

On this clonotype itself: The junction differs from germline at one of its ends, possibly a read error. The chain combines TRBV20-1 with TRBJ1-1, with TRBD1 as a possible D gene (5 bases). Germline-derived CDR1 and CDR2 are DFQATT and SNEGSKA (reference sequence). This CDR3 region has 12 residues. The CDR3 DNA follows: TGCAGTGCGACCGGGGGTTACACTGAGGCTTTCTTT. Translation gives CSATGGYTEAFF.

A note on this clonotype: This sequence may be a read error, since a much larger clone differs from it by one base. It is likely a read error, because the conserved phenylalanine at the end of the CDR3 is missing. The chain employs TRBV27 and TRBJ2-3, with D hard to call. The CDR3 covers 15 residues. Germline V gene lookup returns CDR1 MNHEY and CDR2 SMNVEV (reference sequence). Written as DNA, the CDR3 is TGTGCCGGCAGAGCCTCGGGCTACGTCCCAGATACGCAGTATCTT. Translating it yields CAGRASGYVPDTQYL.

The chain recombines TRBV6-2 or TRBV6-3 with TRBJ2-5; 7 nucleotides align to TRBD1. This CDR3 is built from 15 residues. V dropped 8 bases and J dropped 2; count of bases not matched to a gene: 11. Germline lookup yields CDR1 MNHEY and CDR2 SVGEGT. CDR3 DNA sequence: TGTGCCAGCTCTCTCCCCGGGACAGTACAAGAGACCCAGTACTTC. Its translation is CASSLPGTVQETQYF.

This clonotype occurred many times. The V and J genes are TRBV7-8 and TRBJ2-3; D gene uncertain. The length of the CDR3 is 14 residues. Germline CDR1 SGHVS, CDR2 FQNEAQ. V shed 4 bases and J shed 4 bases, with 12 bases lying between them. CDR3 nucleotides: TGTGCCAGCAGCTGGTATGGCGGCGCAGATACGCAGTATTTT. It translates to CASSWYGGADTQYF.

This clonotype was observed many times. CDR3 loop: CASSPAGENTDTQYF. CDR3 DNA: TGTGCCAGCAGCCCGGCAGGGGAAAACACAGATACGCAGTATTTT. This chain links TRBV28 with TRBJ2-3; D is possibly TRBD1 (6 bases). The CDR3 consists of 15 residues. V lost 6 bases, J lost 2 bases, and 15 bases lay in between. From germline, CDR1 is MDHEN and CDR2 SYDVKM. Full variable domain (remainder filled in from reference TRBV28 and TRBJ2-3): DVKVTQSSRYLVKRTGEKVFLECVQDMDHENMFWYRQDPGLGLRLIYFSYDVKMKEKGDIPEGYSVSREKKERFSLILESASTNQTSMYLCASSPAGENTDTQYFGPGTRLTVL.

The CDR3 DNA follows: TGTGCCAACCGTGATACAGGGGGCTATCAGGAGCAGTACTTC. It encodes CANRDTGGYQEQYF. The rearrangement joins TRBV7-2 to TRBJ2-7; TRBD1 matches at 9 bases. Trimming at V came to 10 bases and at J to 7 bases, leaving 14 bases not matched to a gene. This CDR3 spans 14 amino acids. Germline V gives CDR1 SGHTA, CDR2 FQGNSA.

This clonotype was observed many times. The chain joins TRBV2 to TRBJ1-5; D gene ambiguous. Germline-derived CDR1 and CDR2 are SNHLY and FYNNEI. V was shortened by 9 bases and J by 1 base, with 13 bases between the two germline ends. The CDR3 length is 14 residues. The CDR3 nucleotides are TGTGCCAGTGCGTCAGGCGAGAGCAATCAGCCCCAGCATTTT. This encodes CASASGESNQPQHF. The full variable domain, rest sourced from reference TRBV2 and TRBJ1-5, is EPEVTQTPSHQVTQMGQEVILRCVPISNHLYFYWYRQILGQKVEFLVSFYNNEISEKSEIFDDQFSVERPDGSNFTLKIRSTKLEDSAMYFCASASGESNQPQHFGDGTRLSIL.

This chain joins TRBV20-1 and TRBJ2-5; 8 positions match TRBD1. Germline assignment: CDR1 DFQATT and CDR2 SNEGSKA (reference sequence). CDR3 length equals 15 residues. J was trimmed by 1 base and V by 3 bases; bases with no gene match: 7. The DNA for the CDR3 is TGCAGTGCTAGGGATTATGGGACAGGCCAAGAGACCCAGTACTTC. Protein sequence: CSARDYGTGQETQYF.

As concerns this clonotype: The germline gene is not matched at one end of the junction; a read error may be the cause. The rearrangement uses TRBV18 and TRBJ2-3; D unresolved. From germline, CDR1 is KGHSH and CDR2 LQKENI. The CDR3 has 11 amino acids. The CDR3 loop reads CASSLSDKQYF. CDR3 DNA: TGTGCCAGCTCACTTTCAGATAAGCAGTATTTT.

On this clonotype itself: No conserved phenylalanine or tryptophan ends this CDR3, so it is likely a read error. V gene TRBV27 combines with J gene TRBJ1-2; maybe TRBD1 (5 bases). Trimming shortened V by 4 bases and J by 8 bases, and 20 bases separated the two germline ends. This CDR3 spans 15 amino acids. Germline V lookup: CDR1 MNHEY, CDR2 SMNVEV (reference sequence). CDR3 amino acids: CASSSYKSGVDGYTS. The CDR3 DNA reads as TGTGCCAGCAGTTCCTATAAGTCGGGGGTAGACGGCTACACCTCC.

This chain uses TRBV10-3 with TRBJ2-3; D is undetermined. CDR3 length equals 13 residues. Germline-derived CDR1 and CDR2 are ENHRY and SYGVKD. With 7 bases removed from V and 0 bases from J, the gap between germline ends came to 8 bases. The CDR3 loop reads CAITASSTDTQYF. DNA for the CDR3: TGTGCCATCACTGCGAGTAGCACAGATACGCAGTATTTT.

V gene TRBV3-1 combines with J gene TRBJ2-1; a possible D gene is TRBD2 (5 bases). Germline CDR1 LGHDT, CDR2 YNNKEL (reference sequence). V gave up 5 bases and J gave up 3 bases, with 14 bases separating them. The CDR3 contains 15 residues. Here the CDR3 DNA reads TGTGCCAGCAGCGCCCCAGCGGTTAACTACAATGAGCAGTTCTTC. This gives the protein CASSAPAVNYNEQFF.

Concerning this clonotype itself: It may be a read error: a sequence one base away is much more abundant. The rearrangement links TRBV18 to TRBJ2-3; 7 bases fit TRBD2. Trimming cost V 9 bases and J 5 bases; bases outside gene matches: 14. Germline loops: CDR1 KGHSH, CDR2 LQKENI. The CDR3 sequence is 15 residues long. CDR3 sequence: CARSQRGSREDTQYF. The CDR3 nucleotides are TGTGCCAGAAGCCAACGCGGGAGCAGAGAAGATACGCAGTATTTT.

This clonotype was seen repeatedly, ten times or more. This chain joins TRBV28 and TRBJ1-2, with 7 bases identical to TRBD1. V dropped 4 bases and J dropped 2; count of bases not matched to a gene: 7. This CDR3 has 15 residues. Per the germline V gene, CDR1 is MDHEN and CDR2 is SYDVKM. The CDR3 bases are TGTGCCAGCAGTTCGACAGGGCCACGAAACTATGGCTACACCTTC. Protein: CASSSTGPRNYGYTF.

Details on this clonotype: A read error may be the cause here, since a much bigger clone is one base away. This chain connects TRBV5-4 to TRBJ2-3, with D possibly TRBD1 on 5 matching bases. CDR1 and CDR2 from the germline V gene are SGHNT and YYREEE (reference sequence). The CDR3 sequence is 15 residues long. V lost 0 bases, J lost 5 bases, and 13 bases lay in between. CDR3 sequence (DNA): TGTGCCAGCAGCTTGGTAGGGGCTGTCGGAGATACGCAGTATTTT. It translates to CASSLVGAVGDTQYF.

This rearrangement joins TRBV6-5 to TRBJ2-1, with TRBD2 matching over 9 bases. Germline trimming cut 6 bases from V and 8 bases from J; bases unmatched to any gene: 5. The CDR3 covers 13 residues. Germline V gives CDR1 MNHEY, CDR2 SVGAGI. The CDR3 is CASSYSGSHEQFF. The CDR3 DNA is TGTGCCAGCAGCTATAGCGGGAGCCATGAGCAGTTCTTC.

This clonotype was observed a single time. V is TRBV28 and J is TRBJ1-1; D gene uncertain. Trimming took 2 bases from V and 12 from J, leaving 19 bases between them. CDR3 length: 14 residues. Germline lookup yields CDR1 MDHEN and CDR2 SYDVKM. CDR3 loop: CASSLMAANTESFF. The CDR3, as DNA: TGTGCCAGCAGTTTAATGGCAGCGAACACTGAGTCTTTCTTT.

Worth noting for this clonotype: A much larger clonotype is one base distant, so this may be a read error. This chain uses TRBV28 with TRBJ1-1; D is perhaps TRBD1 (5 bases). The CDR3 is 15 amino acids. Germline V lookup: CDR1 MDHEN, CDR2 SYDVKM. CDR3 in amino acids: CARSSGQGGWTEAFF. The CDR3 coding sequence is TGTGCCAGAAGTTCCGGGCAGGGAGGTTGGACTGAAGCTTTCTTT.

As regards this clonotype: This may stem from a read error, because a much larger clone lies one nucleotide away. This CDR3 reads CASRQSQDTQYF. CDR3 DNA sequence: TGTGCCAGCAGGCAGAGCCAAGATACGCAGTATTTT. The chain joins TRBV2 to TRBJ2-3; D remains ambiguous. Germline CDR1 SNHLY, CDR2 FYNNEI. This CDR3 is 12 amino acids long. Trimming cost V 6 bases and J 5 bases, with 9 bases left between them.

The V call is TRBV12-3 or TRBV12-4, the J call TRBJ2-4, with D possibly being TRBD1 or TRBD2 (7 bases each). This CDR3 is 15 amino acids long. V was cut by 0 bases and J by 10 bases, with 16 bases left in between. As DNA, the CDR3 is TGTGCCAGCAGTTTAGCGTCAGGGGGGGGCGGGATTCAGTACTTC. This translates into CASSLASGGGGIQYF.